Listed here are 15 T cell receptor beta chains from one sample, sequenced in a study of monozygotic twins with inflammatory bowel disease. TCRdb processed the 5' RACE reads again and assigns one entry to each CDR3 protein, with no DNA. The repertoire table contains hundreds of thousands of distinct CDR3 sequences. The sample consisted of blood. The receptors were sampled from a human donor with ulcerative colitis or Crohn's disease, or a healthy co-twin of an affected twin (not recorded which).

CDR3 in amino acids: CSARISNTGELFF. This chain links TRBV20-1 with TRBJ2-2. Germline V gene lookup returns CDR1 DFQATT and CDR2 SNEGSKA (reference sequence). The CDR3 consists of 13 residues.

The rearrangement joins TRBV12-3 or TRBV12-4 to TRBJ2-6. This CDR3 contains 14 residues. The chain's CDR3 is CAIKVSSGANVLTF.

This chain joins TRBV9 and TRBJ2-3; TCRdb names TRBD2, which stays unverified in the absence of DNA. The CDR3 spans 18 residues. Germline assignment: CDR1 SGDLS and CDR2 YYNGEE. CDR3 residues: CASSVEPGGLAGGDTQYF.

The chain recombines TRBV10-3 with TRBJ1-2. Germline-derived CDR1 and CDR2 are ENHRY and SYGVKD. The CDR3 loop spans 13 amino acids. The CDR3 protein is CAITEGRGGGYTF.

The chain couples TRBV6-6 to TRBJ1-2; TCRdb picks TRBD1, but there is no DNA to check that call. The germline V gene has CDR1 MNHNY and CDR2 SVGAGI (reference sequence). This CDR3 contains 13 residues. The CDR3 protein is CASSLHREYGYTF.

This chain joins TRBV7-3 and TRBJ2-1; the TCRdb call, TRBD2, lacks DNA for checking. The germline V gene has CDR1 SGHTA and CDR2 FQGTGA. This CDR3 has 17 amino acids. This CDR3 reads CASSLGVVGGALNEQFF. Based on the CDR3 plus reference TRBV7-3 and TRBJ2-1, the full variable domain is GAGVSQTPSNKVTEKGKYVELRCDPISGHTALYWYRQSLGQGPEFLIYFQGTGAADDSGLPNDRFFAVRPEGSVSTLKIQRTERGDSAVYLCASSLGVVGGALNEQFFGPGTRLTVL.

V and J are TRBV5-1 and TRBJ2-1. This CDR3 region has 15 residues. Looked up from germline, CDR1 is SGHRS and CDR2 is YFSETQ. The chain's CDR3 is CASSTTPASYNEQFF.

The rearrangement links TRBV7-6 to TRBJ2-2. The CDR3 extends over 16 amino acids. Germline CDR1 is SGHVS and CDR2 is FNYEAQ. CDR3 region: CASSLASAENTGELFF.

The chain recombines TRBV10-3 with TRBJ2-7; TCRdb calls TRBD2, which cannot be checked without DNA. The CDR3 totals 14 residues. The V gene's germline CDR1 is ENHRY and CDR2 SYGVKD. This CDR3 reads CAISDGRELGEQYF.

V and J are TRBV19 and TRBJ2-7. Germline CDR1 is LNHDA and CDR2 is SQIVND (reference sequence). This CDR3 contains 14 residues. The chain's CDR3 is CASSITGNSYEQYF.

This chain uses TRBV5-1 with TRBJ1-4. Germline CDR1 is SGHRS and CDR2 is YFSETQ. The CDR3 length is 15 residues. The CDR3 is CASSLDLTPNEKLFF.

The chain couples TRBV7-2 to TRBJ2-1; TCRdb's D gene call, TRBD2, goes unchecked for lack of DNA. There are 15 residues in the CDR3. Looked up from germline, CDR1 is SGHTA and CDR2 is FQGNSA. This CDR3 reads CASRLAGGPLNEQFF.

The V gene is TRBV20-1, the J gene TRBJ1-2; TCRdb returns TRBD1, unconfirmable since there is no DNA. The CDR3 extends over 12 amino acids. CDR1 and CDR2 from the germline V gene are DFQATT and SNEGSKA (reference sequence). The CDR3 protein is CSARTGSYGYTF.

The chain carries TRBV5-1 and TRBJ2-5; TCRdb proposes TRBD1, but this gene call is untestable without DNA. Germline V gene lookup returns CDR1 SGHRS and CDR2 YFSETQ. The CDR3 has 15 residues. CDR3 in amino acids: CASSLAIGTVETQYF.

The V and J genes are TRBV18 and TRBJ1-3. CDR3 length: 16 amino acids. CDR1 and CDR2 from the germline V gene are KGHSH and LQKENI. This CDR3 is CASSPRPGDSGNTIYF.